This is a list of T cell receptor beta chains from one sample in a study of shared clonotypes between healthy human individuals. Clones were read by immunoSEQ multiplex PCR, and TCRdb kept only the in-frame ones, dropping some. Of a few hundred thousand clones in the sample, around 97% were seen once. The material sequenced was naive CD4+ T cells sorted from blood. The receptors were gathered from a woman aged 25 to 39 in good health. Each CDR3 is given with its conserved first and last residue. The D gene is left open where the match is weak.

CASSLRTGRAEQYF	TGTGCCAGCAGCTTGAGGACAGGGAGGGCAGAGCAGTACTTC	TRBV5-6	TRBJ2-7	-
CASSHVLQYF	TGTGCCAGTAGTCACGTCCTCCAGTATTTT	TRBV19	TRBJ2-3	-
CASSVVRSHEQYF	TGTGCCAGCAGTGTAGTAAGGAGCCACGAGCAGTACTTC	TRBV2	TRBJ2-7	-
CATSKRWEGNYEQYF	TGTGCCACCAGCAAGAGGTGGGAGGGTAACTACGAGCAGTACTTC	TRBV15	TRBJ2-7	TRBD2
CASSPPGRGVAGELFF	TGTGCCAGCTCACCACCGGGAAGGGGAGTCGCGGGGGAGCTGTTTTTT	TRBV18	TRBJ2-2	-
CASRGTGSYEQYF	TGTGCCAGCAGGGGGACAGGATCCTACGAGCAGTACTTC	TRBV6-6	TRBJ2-7	TRBD1
CASRPLGQGYPDTQYF	TGTGCCAGCAGGCCGTTGGGGCAGGGTTACCCAGATACGCAGTATTTT	TRBV27	TRBJ2-3	-
CASSRTGISYEQYF	TGTGCCAGCAGCCGGACAGGTATCTCCTACGAGCAGTACTTC	TRBV6-6	TRBJ2-7	TRBD1
CASRGGRGPYEQYF	TGTGCCAGCAGGGGCGGGAGAGGGCCCTACGAGCAGTACTTC	TRBV2	TRBJ2-7	TRBD2
CASSALDSRVEFF	TGTGCCAGCAGTGCACTAGATAGCAGGGTTGAGTTCTTC	TRBV6-7	TRBJ2-1	-
CASSQDRGPYNEQFF	TGTGCCAGTAGTCAAGACAGGGGGCCCTACAATGAGCAGTTCTTC	TRBV19	TRBJ2-1	TRBD1